One and the same sample provided the 31 T cell receptor beta chains below, sequenced in a study of blood T cells in healthy people across ages. Sample-barcoded 5' priming and a J-beta primer mix drove a second PCR of roughly 6 to 12 cycles. TCRdb passed the 5' RACE reads through MiXCR, listing each CDR3 protein once. Among about 630,000 distinct CDR3 sequences listed, roughly 21% were seen once. Sample: blood. All receptors come from a man aged 65 to 85 in good health.

This clonotype was detected only a few times. V and J are TRBV6-1 and TRBJ2-1, with 8 bases lining up with TRBD2. V trimming: 6 bases; J trimming: 5 bases; junction bases outside the gene matches: 9. The CDR3 contains 15 residues. Germline V gives CDR1 MNHNS, CDR2 SASEGT. CDR3 coding DNA: TGTGCCAGCAGCGACTCGGGGGGGTACCACAATGAGCAGTTCTTC. Translated, it gives CASSDSGGYHNEQFF.

The chain uses TRBV7-6 and TRBJ2-3, with D possibly being TRBD2 (6 bases). The length of the CDR3 is 14 residues. Trimming removed 8 bases from V and 5 bases from J, with 17 bases in between. Germline-derived CDR1 and CDR2 are SGHVS and FNYEAQ. CDR3 sequence reads: CASGGSGEVDTQYF. CDR3 DNA: TGTGCCAGCGGGGGTTCGGGAGAGGTAGATACGCAGTATTTT.

This clonotype has just a few counts. The chain uses TRBV7-2 and TRBJ2-7; 11 bases map to TRBD2. The trim removed 5 bases at V and 2 bases at J, leaving 5 bases unmatched. There are 15 residues in the CDR3. Germline V gene sequence: CDR1 SGHTA, CDR2 FQGNSA. For the CDR3, the DNA is TGTGCCAGCAGCCCCAGACTAGCGGGGACCTACGAGCAGTACTTC. It translates to CASSPRLAGTYEQYF.

The chain recombines TRBV5-1 with TRBJ1-4; no reliable D call. Germline V gene data show CDR1 as SGHRS and CDR2 as YFSETQ. The CDR3 loop spans 14 amino acids. V was pared by 0 bases and J by 5 bases, with 8 bases between. CDR3 in DNA: TGCGCCAGCAGCTTGGATGGCGGGAATGAAAAACTGTTTTTT. Residues: CASSLDGGNEKLFF.

This clonotype was seen a few times. The chain uses TRBV20-1 and TRBJ2-7; D is ambiguous. This CDR3 is 14 amino acids long. Trimming left V 2 bases short and J 3 bases short, with 14 bases between. Per the germline V gene, CDR1 is DFQATT and CDR2 is SNEGSKA (reference sequence). The CDR3 sequence is CSARSGRQYYEQYF. CDR3 coding DNA: TGCAGTGCTAGATCGGGCAGACAATACTACGAGCAGTACTTC.

A few counts support this clonotype. This sequence joins TRBV6-6 and TRBJ2-1; 10 nucleotides match TRBD2. The CDR3 is made up of 15 amino acids. In germline, CDR1 is MNHNY, CDR2 SVGAGI (reference sequence). V gave up 6 bases and J gave up 4 bases; unmatched junction bases: 6. The CDR3 loop is CASSNGLAEYNEQFF. The CDR3 region has the DNA TGTGCCAGCAGCAACGGACTAGCGGAGTACAATGAGCAGTTCTTC.

This chain uses TRBV6-5 with TRBJ2-5, with D perhaps matching TRBD1 or TRBD2 (7 bases each). The J call may be wrong; the DNA end is better matched by TRBJ2-7. Per germline, CDR1 MNHEY and CDR2 SVGAGI. This CDR3 has 15 amino acids. CDR3 bases: TGTGCCAGCAGTACCCGGGGGAGGGGGCACTACGAGCAGTACTTC. Amino acid sequence: CASSTRGRGHYEQYF.

The V call is TRBV11-2, the J call TRBJ2-7; 12 positions agree with TRBD1. Unmatched junction bases numbered 15, after V lost 5 bases and J lost 4 bases. Looked up from germline, CDR1 is SGHAT and CDR2 is FQNNGV. This CDR3 is 18 amino acids long. The CDR3 loop reads CASSHYYPGTGGGYEQYF. DNA for the CDR3: TGTGCCAGCAGCCACTACTACCCTGGGACAGGGGGCGGGTACGAGCAGTACTTC.

This chain connects TRBV6-2 or TRBV6-3 to TRBJ2-3; the match to TRBD1 covers 9 bases. Germline loops: CDR1 MNHEY, CDR2 SVGEGT. V gave up 6 bases and J gave up 6 bases; unmatched junction bases: 10. The CDR3 has 15 residues. The CDR3 protein is CASRVQGALGDTQYF. The CDR3, as DNA: TGTGCCAGCAGAGTACAGGGGGCGCTGGGGGATACGCAGTATTTT.

There are a few counts of this clonotype. A junction end diverges from the germline sequence, so it may reflect a read error. V is TRBV28 and J is TRBJ2-2; a possible D gene is TRBD2 (6 bases). CDR3 length equals 13 residues. Per germline, CDR1 MDHEN and CDR2 SYDVKM. CDR3 nucleotides: TGTGCCGAATCCGGGGTCAACACCGGGGGGCTGTTTTTT. Amino acids: CAESGVNTGGLFF.

This clonotype was seen ten or more times. V is TRBV14 and J is TRBJ2-1, with 8 positions matching TRBD1. CDR3 size: 14 residues. Germline V gene sequence: CDR1 SGHDN, CDR2 FVKESK. Germline trimming cut 6 bases from V and 2 bases from J; bases unmatched to any gene: 3. Written as DNA, the CDR3 is TGTGCCAGCAGGAAACAGGGGGCCTACAATGAGCAGTTCTTC. Its translation: CASRKQGAYNEQFF.

The chain employs TRBV12-3 or TRBV12-4 and TRBJ2-4, with 9 bases matching TRBD1. CDR3 length equals 15 residues. V gave up 3 bases and J gave up 8 bases; unmatched junction bases: 8. The CDR3 DNA reads TGTGCCAGCAGTTTGGGCGACAGGGGGTTGGACATTCAGTACTTC. The encoded protein is CASSLGDRGLDIQYF.

The chain employs TRBV20-1 and TRBJ2-3; D is possibly TRBD2 (5 bases). The CDR3 runs 12 residues. The V gene's germline CDR1 is DFQATT and CDR2 SNEGSKA (reference sequence). V shed 7 bases and J shed 2 bases, with 10 bases lying between them. The CDR3 loop reads CSVASFTDTQYF. As DNA, the CDR3 is TGCAGTGTAGCTAGCTTCACAGATACGCAGTATTTT.

The rearrangement links TRBV25-1 to TRBJ1-6; TRBD1 is a possible D gene (6 bases). This CDR3 comprises 15 residues. Germline CDR1 MGHDK, CDR2 SYGVNS. Trimming removed 4 bases from V and 8 bases from J, with 15 bases in between. This CDR3 is CASSAGQRSDSPLHF. The CDR3 coding sequence is TGTGCCAGCAGTGCAGGACAGCGGTCTGATTCACCCCTCCACTTT.

The table lists this clonotype with a few counts. The chain uses TRBV3-1 and TRBJ1-1, with D possibly matching TRBD1 (5 bases). The CDR3 runs 15 residues. Per the germline V gene, CDR1 is LGHDT and CDR2 is YNNKEL (reference sequence). Trimming took off 2 bases at V and 2 bases at J, with 12 bases between the two ends. The CDR3 DNA reads TGTGCCAGCAGCCAAACTGCAGGGTCCAACACTGAAGCTTTCTTT. Its translation is CASSQTAGSNTEAFF. Full variable domain (rest looked up from reference TRBV3-1 and TRBJ1-1): DTAVSQTPKYLVTQMGNDKSIKCEQNLGHDTMYWYKQDSKKFLKIMFSYNNKELIINETVPNRFSPKSPDKAHLNLHINSLELGDSAVYFCASSQTAGSNTEAFFGQGTRLTVV.

This clonotype was seen a few times. The chain is built from TRBV5-1 and TRBJ1-1, with D uncertain. The CDR3 covers 11 residues. Trimming shortened V by 3 bases and J by 11 bases, and 11 bases separated the two germline ends. Germline V lookup: CDR1 SGHRS, CDR2 YFSETQ. The CDR3 reads CASSSQNGAFF. CDR3 nucleotide sequence: TGCGCCAGCAGCTCCCAAAACGGGGCTTTCTTT.

This clonotype has at least ten counts. CDR3 amino acids: CASSPGTSDYNEQFF. The CDR3 coding sequence is TGTGCCAGCAGCCCCGGGACTAGCGACTACAATGAGCAGTTCTTC. The chain uses TRBV6-2 or TRBV6-3 and TRBJ2-1, with 10 bases lining up with TRBD2. From germline, CDR1 is MNHEY and CDR2 SVGEGT. V was pared by 6 bases and J by 3 bases, with 5 bases of the junction left unmatched. The CDR3 sequence is 15 residues long.

This clonotype appeared a few times. This chain links TRBV29-1 with TRBJ1-4; possibly TRBD1 for D (5 bases). Trimming pared 5 bases from V and 3 bases from J, leaving 13 bases between. This CDR3 has 14 amino acids. Germline lookup yields CDR1 SQVTM and CDR2 ANQGSEA. CDR3 DNA: TGCAGCGTTAGACTAACGGGGGCTAATGAAAAACTGTTTTTT. It is translated as CSVRLTGANEKLFF.

This clonotype was picked up one time. V gene TRBV20-1 combines with J gene TRBJ1-1, with D maybe TRBD1 (5 bases). The length of the CDR3 is 14 residues. In germline, CDR1 is DFQATT, CDR2 SNEGSKA (reference sequence). Trimming took off 3 bases at V and 1 base at J, with 12 bases between the two ends. The CDR3 sequence: CSARVGHGNTEAFF. The CDR3 coding sequence is TGCAGTGCTAGGGTAGGACACGGGAACACTGAAGCTTTCTTT.

V and J are TRBV7-6 and TRBJ2-7; a possible D gene is TRBD2 (6 bases). CDR3 size: 14 residues. V lost 1 base to trimming and J lost 5 bases, with 12 bases between them. The germline gives CDR1 SGHVS, CDR2 FNYEAQ. This CDR3 is CASSLGGVGDEQYF. CDR3 coding DNA: TGTGCCAGCAGCTTAGGGGGGGTGGGCGACGAGCAGTACTTC.

J is TRBJ2-7 and V is TRBV28; D may be TRBD2 (6 bases). V lost 5 bases, J lost 6 bases, and 17 bases lay in between. This CDR3 has 14 amino acids. Germline V gene data show CDR1 as MDHEN and CDR2 as SYDVKM. The CDR3 loop reads CASSPRGLDCEQYF. In DNA, the CDR3 is TGTGCCAGCAGTCCTAGGGGACTCGACTGCGAGCAGTACTTC. Full variable domain (outside the CDR3, taken from reference TRBV28 and TRBJ2-7): DVKVTQSSRYLVKRTGEKVFLECVQDMDHENMFWYRQDPGLGLRLIYFSYDVKMKEKGDIPEGYSVSREKKERFSLILESASTNQTSMYLCASSPRGLDCEQYFGPGTRLTVT.

The V gene is TRBV6-6, the J gene TRBJ2-3; D remains unclear. Per germline, CDR1 MNHNY and CDR2 SVGAGI (reference sequence). The V end was cut by 0 bases, the J end by 0 bases, with 13 bases between. This CDR3 contains 17 residues. The CDR3 protein is CASSYSMTSFSTDTQYF. CDR3 bases: TGTGCCAGCAGTTACTCGATGACTTCGTTTAGCACAGATACGCAGTATTTT.

The gene calls are TRBV7-2 and TRBJ2-1; D is undetermined. The V gene lost 5 bases and the J gene lost 13 bases, with 21 bases spanning the gap. The CDR3 sequence is 14 residues long. Germline V gives CDR1 SGHTA, CDR2 FQGNSA. The CDR3 sequence is CASSPPGGVGSQFF. Here the CDR3 DNA reads TGTGCCAGCAGCCCACCGGGTGGGGTTGGTAGTCAGTTCTTC.

This clonotype was counted once. The rearrangement links TRBV5-1 to TRBJ1-2; D gene unclear. Per the germline V gene, CDR1 is SGHRS and CDR2 is YFSETQ. The CDR3 is 14 amino acids. V shed 0 bases and J shed 2 bases, with 8 bases lying between them. Written as DNA, the CDR3 is TGCGCCAGCAGCTTGGAGAGTCTCAACTATGGCTACACCTTC. This gives the protein CASSLESLNYGYTF.

This clonotype appeared many times. This chain links TRBV6-1 with TRBJ1-1; unclear D gene. V was trimmed by 4 bases and J by 3 bases, leaving 15 bases between them. The germline gives CDR1 MNHNS, CDR2 SASEGT. The CDR3 covers 15 residues. The CDR3 nucleotides read TGTGCCAGCAGTGCTCGGACTGGGCGGCACACTGAAGCTTTCTTT. Its protein is CASSARTGRHTEAFF.

This clonotype turned up a few times. A much larger clone is a single base away; this may be a read error. This sequence joins TRBV5-1 and TRBJ2-5; 11 nucleotides align to TRBD1. The CDR3 sequence is 16 residues long. Germline V lookup: CDR1 SGHRS, CDR2 YFSETQ. V lost 4 bases, J lost 11 bases, and 16 bases stayed unmatched. In DNA, the CDR3 is TGCGCCAGCAGCATAGGACAGGGGGCGTTCAACTACAAGCAGTACTTC. Its protein product is CASSIGQGAFNYKQYF.

The sample holds a few counts of this clonotype. V usage is TRBV5-1 and J usage is TRBJ2-7, with TRBD1 identical over 9 bases. V trimming: 0 bases; J trimming: 5 bases; junction bases outside the gene matches: 3. The CDR3 spans 14 residues. Per germline, CDR1 SGHRS and CDR2 YFSETQ. The CDR3 DNA sequence: TGCGCCAGCAGCTTGGGGGGACAGGGTGACGAGCAGTACTTC. It yields the protein CASSLGGQGDEQYF.

This sequence joins TRBV10-3 and TRBJ2-2, with 7 bases identical to TRBD2. Germline-derived CDR1 and CDR2 are ENHRY and SYGVKD. The CDR3 loop spans 15 amino acids. Trimming cost V 6 bases and J 3 bases; bases outside gene matches: 7. The CDR3 sequence: CAISGGRQYTGELFF. The CDR3 DNA is TGTGCCATCAGCGGCGGGAGACAGTACACCGGGGAGCTGTTTTTT.

The chain couples TRBV12-3 or TRBV12-4 to TRBJ1-5; TRBD1 agrees at 9 bases. The V segment lost 6 bases and the J segment 0 bases; nucleotides outside the gene matches: 9. The CDR3 consists of 17 residues. This CDR3 is CASSWGQGRYSNQPQHF. CDR3 bases: TGTGCCAGCAGCTGGGGACAGGGCCGTTATAGCAATCAGCCCCAGCATTTT.

The chain joins TRBV12-3 or TRBV12-4 to TRBJ2-1; D gene unclear. This CDR3 is 13 amino acids long. With 6 bases removed from V and 4 bases from J, the gap between germline ends came to 10 bases. For the CDR3, the DNA is TGTGCCAGCAGGGACGGAACTTACAATGAGCAGTTCTTC. This gives the protein CASRDGTYNEQFF.

The rearrangement links TRBV6-1 to TRBJ2-7; D uncertain. The CDR3 spans 14 residues. V lost 8 bases, J lost 0 bases, and 14 bases lay in between. Germline assignment: CDR1 MNHNS and CDR2 SASEGT. Here the CDR3 DNA reads TGTGCCAGCGAGAAGGAGCCAAGCTCCTACGAGCAGTACGTC. This codes for CASEKEPSSYEQYV.